What follows are 29 T cell receptor beta chains derived from one specimen sequenced in a study of blood T cell repertoires in COVID-19. Assay: immunoSEQ multiplex PCR; the TCRdb copy retains only in-frame clones and omits some. This table holds 80,000 or so clones, 70% to 90% found once. Sequenced material: peripheral blood. The source is a human donor in a cohort sampled during active COVID-19.

This clone came up a few times. The CDR3 loop reads CASSQNGGAYF. CDR3 sequence (DNA): TGTGCCAGCAGCCAAAACGGGGGAGCATATTTT. The gene calls are TRBV3-1 (or the pseudogene TRBV3-2) and TRBJ1-3; tentatively, D is TRBD1 (5 bases). The germline V gene has CDR1 LGHDT and CDR2 YNNKEL (reference sequence). With 2 bases removed from V and 15 bases from J, the gap between germline ends came to 11 bases. This CDR3 spans 11 amino acids.

The rearrangement links TRBV2 to TRBJ2-5; 7 bases line up with TRBD2. The J segment lost 1 base and the V segment lost 3 bases, leaving 2 bases of the junction unmatched. CDR1 SNHLY and CDR2 FYNNEI come from the germline V gene. The CDR3 loop spans 14 amino acids. This CDR3 is CASSDSGVQETQYF. The CDR3 nucleotides are TGTGCCAGCAGTGACAGCGGGGTCCAAGAGACCCAGTACTTC.

The chain uses TRBV7-3 and TRBJ2-3, with 9 nucleotides matching TRBD1. The germline gives CDR1 SGHTA, CDR2 FQGTGA. CDR3 size: 16 residues. V lost 5 bases and J lost 4; bases outside the gene matches: 10. CDR3 DNA: TGTGCCAGCAGCCCCGGGACAGGGATTAATTCAGATACGCAGTATTTT. Its protein is CASSPGTGINSDTQYF.

The chain recombines TRBV7-9 with TRBJ2-1, with a possible D match to TRBD1 (6 bases). This CDR3 comprises 14 residues. CDR1 is SEHNR and CDR2 is FQNEAQ in the germline V gene (reference sequence). V was shortened by 4 bases and J by 4 bases, with 11 bases between the two germline ends. CDR3 loop: CASSYRVGYNEQFF. CDR3 in DNA: TGTGCCAGCAGCTACAGGGTGGGATACAATGAGCAGTTCTTC.

The chain employs TRBV19 and TRBJ2-7; no definite D call. The CDR3 covers 12 residues. Germline lookup yields CDR1 LNHDA and CDR2 SQIVND (reference sequence). Trimming shortened V by 5 bases and J by 7 bases, and 12 bases separated the two germline ends. CDR3 sequence reads: CASSFPGWEQYF. The CDR3 DNA sequence: TGTGCCAGTAGTTTCCCCGGGTGGGAGCAGTACTTC.

In its sample, this clone was seen a few times. The chain has TRBV7-8 and TRBJ2-7; D may be TRBD2 (6 bases). This CDR3 spans 12 amino acids. Germline CDR1 is SGHVS and CDR2 is FQNEAQ. V was clipped by 5 bases and J by 6 bases, with 11 bases between them. As DNA, the CDR3 is TGTGCCAGCAGCCCCCTGGGGGGCGAGCAGTACTTC. It translates to CASSPLGGEQYF.

In its sample, this clone was seen a few times. The sample contains more than one DNA sequence encoding this CDR3. The genes are TRBV30 and TRBJ2-1; 7 nucleotides match TRBD2. The CDR3 has 15 residues. J was trimmed by 3 bases and V by 3 bases; bases with no gene match: 8. CDR1 is GTSNPN and CDR2 is SVGIG in the germline V gene (reference sequence). CDR3 in amino acids: CAWSGGRGSYNEQFF. CDR3 coding DNA: TGTGCCTGGAGCGGGGGGAGGGGAAGCTACAATGAGCAGTTCTTC.

CDR3 bases: TGTGCCAGCAGCGCGGGCGTCCCTGGGACAGGGAACACTGAAGCTTTCTTT. Translation: CASSAGVPGTGNTEAFF. This sequence joins TRBV9 and TRBJ1-1, with 8 bases matching TRBD1. The V gene's germline CDR1 is SGDLS and CDR2 YYNGEE. The CDR3 loop spans 17 amino acids. The V gene end was trimmed by 3 bases and the J gene end by 1 base; junction bases not matched to a gene: 11.

This clone has only a few counts. This chain connects TRBV6-1 to TRBJ2-1; TRBD1 agrees at 8 bases. The CDR3 spans 13 residues. CDR1 is MNHNS and CDR2 is SASEGT in the germline V gene. Germline trimming cut 2 bases from V and 15 bases from J; bases unmatched to any gene: 9. The CDR3, as DNA: TGTGCCAGCAGTGAACAGGGGGCCGGCATACCGTTCTTC. Protein sequence: CASSEQGAGIPFF.

V is TRBV3-1 (or the pseudogene TRBV3-2) and J is TRBJ2-3; TRBD1 matches 7 bases. J was trimmed by 0 bases and V by 8 bases; bases with no gene match: 8. The germline CDR1 and CDR2 sequences are LGHDT and YNNKEL (reference sequence). This CDR3 region has 15 residues. In nucleotides, the CDR3 is TGTGCCAGCGGTCCGGGACAGTCTAGCACAGATACGCAGTATTTT. It translates to CASGPGQSSTDTQYF.

V is TRBV5-1 and J is TRBJ1-6; D is undetermined. The germline V gene has CDR1 SGHRS and CDR2 YFSETQ. V gave up 0 bases and J gave up 10 bases, with 8 bases separating them. This CDR3 is built from 13 residues. As DNA, the CDR3 is TGCGCCAGCAGCTTGGCCCGGGGATCACCCCTCCACTTT. Its protein is CASSLARGSPLHF. Full variable domain (remainder filled in from reference TRBV5-1 and TRBJ1-6): KAGVTQTPRYLIKTRGQQVTLSCSPISGHRSVSWYQQTPGQGLQFLFEYFSETQRNKGNFPGRFSGRQFSNSRSEMNVSTLELGDSALYLCASSLARGSPLHFGNGTRLTVT.

V is TRBV4-3 and J is TRBJ1-2; 7 bases agree with TRBD1. V lost 1 base to trimming and J lost 7 bases; unmatched junction nucleotides: 6. CDR1 LGHNA and CDR2 YSLEER come from the germline V gene. This CDR3 contains 14 residues. In nucleotides, the CDR3 is TGCGCCAGCAGCCAAGGATCCCAGGGGGGTGGCTACACCTTC. It specifies CASSQGSQGGGYTF.

The DNA of the CDR3 is TGCGCCAGCAGCTTGTTCCCGGCGGTCCGCTTGCTGTTTCGGACCCAGTACTTC. This gives the protein CASSLFPAVRLLFRTQYF. This chain joins TRBV5-1 and TRBJ2-5; D is uncertain. The CDR3 contains 18 residues. Germline assignment: CDR1 SGHRS and CDR2 YFSETQ. Trimming took off 1 base at V and 7 bases at J, with 26 bases between the two ends.

The V call is TRBV7-2, the J call TRBJ2-7, with D unresolved. Trimming removed 1 base at V and 0 bases at J, with 7 bases between. The CDR3 runs to 14 residues. Germline values: CDR1 SGHTA, CDR2 FQGNSA. CDR3 DNA: TGTGCCAGCAGCTTAGTCGCCAGCTCCTACGAGCAGTACTTC. This translates into CASSLVASSYEQYF.

The gene calls are TRBV2 and TRBJ2-2; D gene uncertain. The V end was cut by 10 bases, the J end by 1 base, with 7 bases between. Germline V gene sequence: CDR1 SNHLY, CDR2 FYNNEI. The CDR3 has 12 residues. CDR3 nucleotides: TGTGCCAAACGGAGGAACACCGGGGAGCTGTTTTTT. Its protein is CAKRRNTGELFF.

This chain links TRBV5-1 with TRBJ1-5; D unresolved. The germline V gene encodes CDR1 SGHRS and CDR2 YFSETQ. The CDR3 covers 13 residues. V dropped 2 bases and J dropped 6 bases, with 9 bases sitting between them. In DNA, the CDR3 is TGCGCCAGCAGCTTTGAGGGATCTCAGCCCCAGCATTTT. This gives the protein CASSFEGSQPQHF.

This clone was observed a single time. The chain has TRBV14 and TRBJ2-7; D is perhaps TRBD1 (6 bases). The CDR3 runs 14 residues. The germline V gene encodes CDR1 SGHDN and CDR2 FVKESK. Trimming stripped 4 bases from V and 0 bases from J, with 10 bases between. The CDR3 spells CASSLYRDSYEQYF. DNA of the CDR3: TGTGCCAGCAGCCTGTACAGGGACTCCTACGAGCAGTACTTC.

This chain links TRBV27 with TRBJ1-5, with D possibly being TRBD1 (5 bases). Germline CDR1 is MNHEY and CDR2 is SMNVEV (reference sequence). V gave up 5 bases and J gave up 3 bases, with 11 bases separating them. This CDR3 is built from 14 residues. CDR3 loop: CASSQGTNNQPQHF. DNA of the CDR3: TGTGCCAGCAGTCAGGGAACGAACAATCAGCCCCAGCATTTT.

DNA of the CDR3: TGCGCCAGCAGCCCAGGCGTGGCTAGCGGGGGAGCAGATACGCAGTATTTT. This translates into CASSPGVASGGADTQYF. The rearrangement uses TRBV4-3 and TRBJ2-3, with 10 bases that match TRBD2. The V gene end was trimmed by 4 bases and the J gene end by 4 bases; junction bases not matched to a gene: 11. Germline CDR1 LGHNA, CDR2 YSLEER. CDR3 length: 17 amino acids.

The chain is built from TRBV7-8 and TRBJ1-5, with a tentative D call TRBD1 (6 bases). The CDR3 runs 15 residues. Germline lookup yields CDR1 SGHVS and CDR2 FQNEAQ. V shed 1 base and J shed 2 bases, with 9 bases lying between them. CDR3 amino acids: CASSLEQGRNQPQHF. DNA of the CDR3: TGTGCCAGCAGCTTAGAACAGGGACGCAATCAGCCCCAGCATTTT. Combining the CDR3 with reference TRBV7-8 and TRBJ1-5 gives the whole variable domain GAGVSQSPRYKVAKRGQDVALRCDPISGHVSLFWYQQALGQGPEFLTYFQNEAQLDKSGLPSDRFFAERPEGSVSTLKIQRTQQEDSAVYLCASSLEQGRNQPQHFGDGTRLSIL.

This clone was observed a few times. The rearrangement links TRBV2 to TRBJ1-5; 10 bases align to TRBD1. Germline CDR1 SNHLY, CDR2 FYNNEI. The CDR3 extends over 14 amino acids. Trimming at V came to 7 bases and at J to 6 bases, leaving 6 bases not matched to a gene. CDR3 loop: CASTWDRGSQPQHF. The CDR3 coding sequence is TGTGCCAGCACCTGGGACAGGGGTTCTCAGCCCCAGCATTTT.

The chain combines TRBV27 with TRBJ2-2; D is perhaps TRBD2 (6 bases). Germline V CDR1 and CDR2: MNHEY, SMNVEV (reference sequence). The V end lost 3 bases, the J end lost 7 bases, and 9 bases lay between the germline ends. The CDR3 totals 13 residues. The CDR3 DNA sequence: TGTGCCAGCAGTTTTGGAGGGTTCGGGGAGCTGTTTTTT. This codes for CASSFGGFGELFF.

The chain uses TRBV5-1 and TRBJ2-5; possible D gene TRBD2, 5 bases. Looked up from germline, CDR1 is SGHRS and CDR2 is YFSETQ. The CDR3 loop spans 15 amino acids. Trimming shortened V by 4 bases and J by 0 bases, and 13 bases separated the two germline ends. CDR3 in amino acids: CASSPTGTNQETQYF. The CDR3 DNA reads as TGCGCCAGCAGCCCGACGGGAACTAACCAAGAGACCCAGTACTTC. Combining the CDR3 with reference TRBV5-1 and TRBJ2-5 gives the whole variable domain KAGVTQTPRYLIKTRGQQVTLSCSPISGHRSVSWYQQTPGQGLQFLFEYFSETQRNKGNFPGRFSGRQFSNSRSEMNVSTLELGDSALYLCASSPTGTNQETQYFGPGTRLLVL.

The CDR3 region has the DNA TGTGCCAGCAGCCGGGACAGGGCCGTTGAGCAGTTCTTC. Translation gives CASSRDRAVEQFF. J is TRBJ2-1 and V is TRBV9, with 9 bases identical to TRBD1. Trimming at V came to 4 bases and at J to 9 bases, leaving 5 bases not matched to a gene. Germline CDR1 SGDLS, CDR2 YYNGEE. This CDR3 contains 13 residues.

The sample holds a few counts of this clone. The chain has TRBV7-9 and TRBJ2-7, with D possibly TRBD1 on 6 matching bases. Trimming left V 1 base short and J 6 bases short, with 13 bases between. This CDR3 has 14 amino acids. Germline V gene lookup returns CDR1 SEHNR and CDR2 FQNEAQ (reference sequence). The CDR3 loop is CASSLEYRALEQYF. The CDR3 DNA reads as TGTGCCAGCAGCTTAGAATACAGGGCCCTCGAGCAGTACTTC.

In this sample, this clone turned up a few times. The CDR3 nucleotides are TGTGCCAGCAGCTTATCTGCAGAGGGTTCACCCCTCCACTTT. This codes for CASSLSAEGSPLHF. The rearrangement links TRBV11-2 to TRBJ1-6; unclear D gene. Trimming took off 2 bases at V and 9 bases at J, with 11 bases between the two ends. There are 14 residues in the CDR3. Germline loops: CDR1 SGHAT, CDR2 FQNNGV.

The rearrangement joins TRBV27 to TRBJ2-2; 7 nucleotides match TRBD1. The trim removed 3 bases at V and 6 bases at J, leaving 4 bases unmatched. The germline CDR1 and CDR2 sequences are MNHEY and SMNVEV (reference sequence). The CDR3 runs to 14 residues. The CDR3 loop is CASSFEGAPGELFF. The CDR3 DNA reads TGTGCCAGCAGTTTTGAGGGGGCCCCCGGGGAGCTGTTTTTT.

Of note for this clone: Its ends do not fully match the called genes, so a read error is possible. The V and J genes are TRBV2 and TRBJ2-1; 10 bases agree with TRBD1. Germline loops: CDR1 SNHLY, CDR2 FYNNEI. This CDR3 is built from 15 residues. The CDR3 loop is CANSPGTGAYNEQFF. The CDR3 DNA reads as TGTGCCAACAGTCCCGGGACAGGGGCCTACAATGAGCAGTTCTTC. The variable domain in full, completed from reference TRBV2 and TRBJ2-1, reads EPEVTQTPSHQVTQMGQEVILRCVPISNHLYFYWYRQILGQKVEFLVSFYNNEISEKSEIFDDQFSVERPDGSNFTLKIRSTKLEDSAMYFCANSPGTGAYNEQFFGPGTRLTVL.

J is TRBJ2-1 and V is TRBV7-9, with 11 nucleotides matching TRBD2. The trim removed 2 bases at V and 0 bases at J, leaving 9 bases unmatched. This CDR3 comprises 19 residues. Germline CDR1 is SEHNR and CDR2 is FQNEAQ (reference sequence). DNA for the CDR3: TGTGCCAGCAGCTTACCTAGCGGGGGGCAACAAGTCTCCTACAATGAGCAGTTCTTC. Residues: CASSLPSGGQQVSYNEQFF.